The rows below give T cell receptor beta chains drawn from one sample of a study of T cells in Graves' hyperthyroidism and ophthalmopathy. TCRdb reanalysed the multiplex PCR reads using MiXCR and keeps one entry per CDR3 protein. The data contain hundreds of thousands of distinct CDR3 sequences, roughly 32% of them singletons. The sample consisted of blood. Receptor source: a woman aged 40 to 55 with Graves' hyperthyroidism. Both conserved end residues are trimmed from each CDR3.

V gene: TRBV7-9
CDR3 protein: ASSLVLEGETQY

V gene: TRBV3-1
CDR3 protein: ASSTEASTQY

V gene: TRBV6-1
CDR3 protein: ASSESQGWDGYT

V gene: TRBV3-1
CDR3 protein: ASSPRGALNEKLF

V gene: TRBV7-9
CDR3 protein: ASSYQFEDYGYT

V gene: TRBV10-3
CDR3 protein: AISDLSGNTIY

V gene: TRBV10-3
CDR3 protein: ASSALQGNGANVLT

V gene: TRBV5-6
CDR3 protein: ASSLGQGQNTGELF

V gene: TRBV6-1
CDR3 protein: ASSQDTGIGELF

V gene: TRBV7-2
CDR3 protein: ASSFLGRSNHPQH

V gene: TRBV11-2
CDR3 protein: ASSFEGQGITYEQY

V gene: TRBV10-1
CDR3 protein: ASIPGGNTIY

V gene: TRBV7-9
CDR3 protein: ASSPNQGFGDTEAF

V gene: TRBV6-1
CDR3 protein: ASERQDGYEPQH

V gene: TRBV29-1
CDR3 protein: SVGWASRAYEQY

V gene: TRBV2
CDR3 protein: ASSQESSGSFYEQY

V gene: TRBV6-5
CDR3 protein: ASRGSRDSPLH

V gene: TRBV2
CDR3 protein: ASSVSGAYNEQF

V gene: TRBV10-3
CDR3 protein: AISGKDSNTGETQY